This TCR beta chain was obtained from a study of blood T cell repertoires in COVID-19. This clone was detected only a few times. The length of the CDR3 is 16 residues. Trimming took off 0 bases at V and 3 bases at J, with 12 bases between the two ends. Looked up from germline, CDR1 is MNHEY and CDR2 is SVGEGT. In the original workflow: Using reference gene primer amplification, nucleated cell counts were estimated. Assay: immunoSEQ multiplex PCR; the TCRdb copy retains only in-frame clones and omits some. V, J and clone size were drawn from that table, and D and trimming were deduced from the DNA. The table includes around 160,000 clones, under 95% detected once.

The chain carries TRBV6-2 or TRBV6-3 and TRBJ1-5; D remains ambiguous. This TCR derives from a man younger than 35 with acute or convalescent COVID-19. Sequenced: peripheral blood. CDR3 bases: TGTGCCAGCAGTTACTCAGGGAGGGCGCCCAATCAGCCCCAGCATTTT. It is translated as CASSYSGRAPNQPQHF.